This T cell receptor (beta chain) was recorded in a study of T cell repertoires in cytomegalovirus infection. Turning to the study itself: Public TCR beta signatures were indicative of both CMV infection and a matching HLA type.

V was cut by 0 bases and J by 14 bases, with 10 bases left in between. The CDR3 runs 12 residues. Germline lookup yields CDR1 SNHLY and CDR2 FYNNEI. Study-wide points: Identification of carriers of CMV plus the relevant HLA was achieved through cumulative public TCR beta family frequency. In two of eight donors, the top clonotype was HLA-C-restricted CMV-specific.

Each CDR3 protein is one row after TCRdb ran MiXCR on the reads. The sample carries 150,000 or so distinct CDR3 sequences, 20% to 25% recorded once. In its sample, this clonotype was seen a few times. Its antigen is still unknown. This specimen consisted of CD8+ T cells from cultured PBMCs, obtained from culture after CMV antigen stimulation. The chain is built from TRBV2 and TRBJ1-4; tentatively, D is TRBD1 (5 bases). The receptor's source is a human donor in good health (CMV status not recorded). Some clones in this sample may be carry-over from other donors' samples. CDR3 residues: CASSEADIYLFF. The CDR3 DNA reads as TGTGCCAGCAGTGAAGCGGACATCTACCTGTTTTTT.